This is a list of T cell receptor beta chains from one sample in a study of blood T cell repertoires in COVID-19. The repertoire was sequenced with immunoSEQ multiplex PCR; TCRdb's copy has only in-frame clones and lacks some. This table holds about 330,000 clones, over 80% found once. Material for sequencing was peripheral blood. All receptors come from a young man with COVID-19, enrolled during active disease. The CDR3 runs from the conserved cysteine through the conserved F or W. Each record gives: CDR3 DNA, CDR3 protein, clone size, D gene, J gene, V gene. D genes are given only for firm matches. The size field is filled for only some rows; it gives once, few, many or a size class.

CDR3 DNA: TGTGCCAGCAGTGATAGGGGGAACACTGAAGCTTTCTTT
CDR3 protein: CASSDRGNTEAFF
clone size: once
D gene: NA
J gene: TRBJ1-1
V gene: TRBV2

CDR3 DNA: TGTGCCAGCAGCTTAGATCCGGGACAGGGTACCTCCAACACTGAAGCTTTCTTT
CDR3 protein: CASSLDPGQGTSNTEAFF
clone size: NA
D gene: TRBD1
J gene: TRBJ1-1
V gene: TRBV7-9

CDR3 DNA: TGTGCCAGCAGTTCTGGGCGACAGGGGGGGACTGAAGCTTTCTTT
CDR3 protein: CASSSGRQGGTEAFF
clone size: NA
D gene: TRBD1
J gene: TRBJ1-1
V gene: TRBV6-5

CDR3 DNA: TGTGCCACCAGTGAACAGGAGAACACCGGGGAGCTGTTTTTT
CDR3 protein: CATSEQENTGELFF
clone size: NA
D gene: NA
J gene: TRBJ2-2
V gene: TRBV24-1

CDR3 DNA: TGTGCCAGCAGCTCTTCTGACAGTGCATGGACTGAAGCTTTCTTT
CDR3 protein: CASSSSDSAWTEAFF
clone size: NA
D gene: NA
J gene: TRBJ1-1
V gene: TRBV5-6

CDR3 DNA: TGTGCCATCAGTGTCCAGCCGGGACAGGGCGGCAACATTCAGTACTTC
CDR3 protein: CAISVQPGQGGNIQYF
clone size: NA
D gene: TRBD1
J gene: TRBJ2-4
V gene: TRBV10-3

CDR3 DNA: TGTGCCAGCAGTTCCCTCCAGGGGTTCGAACAGCCCCAGCATTTT
CDR3 protein: CASSSLQGFEQPQHF
clone size: NA
D gene: NA
J gene: TRBJ1-5
V gene: TRBV27

CDR3 DNA: TGCGCCAGCCAACAGGGTTTGAACACTGAAGCTTTCTTT
CDR3 protein: CASQQGLNTEAFF
clone size: NA
D gene: NA
J gene: TRBJ1-1
V gene: TRBV5-1

CDR3 DNA: TGTGCCAGCTCACCCCCTGACAGGAACTTCTATGGCTACACCTTC
CDR3 protein: CASSPPDRNFYGYTF
clone size: NA
D gene: NA
J gene: TRBJ1-2
V gene: TRBV18

CDR3 DNA: TGTGCCAGCAGTGAAGACAGGGTAGAGCTCTATGGCTACACCTTC
CDR3 protein: CASSEDRVELYGYTF
clone size: NA
D gene: NA
J gene: TRBJ1-2
V gene: TRBV2

CDR3 DNA: TGTGCCAGTAACTCCCCGGGGACAGGGGGCGCCGGCAACTATGGCTACACCTTC
CDR3 protein: CASNSPGTGGAGNYGYTF
clone size: NA
D gene: TRBD1
J gene: TRBJ1-2
V gene: TRBV19

CDR3 DNA: TGTGCCAGCAGCAGGGGGGGGGAACTCCGATCCTACGAGCAGTACTTC
CDR3 protein: CASSRGGELRSYEQYF
clone size: once
D gene: NA
J gene: TRBJ2-7
V gene: TRBV3-1/TRBV3-2

CDR3 DNA: TGTGCCAGCAGCTCGGGGAACCAAGAGACCCAGTACTTC
CDR3 protein: CASSSGNQETQYF
clone size: NA
D gene: NA
J gene: TRBJ2-5
V gene: TRBV7-8

CDR3 DNA: TGTGCCAGCTCACCAGGGAACAGGGTCTACTCCGGGGAGCAGTACTTC
CDR3 protein: CASSPGNRVYSGEQYF
clone size: NA
D gene: NA
J gene: TRBJ2-7
V gene: TRBV18

CDR3 DNA: TGTGCCAGCAGTGAAGCCCGGCGGGGGGGAGGGCTCCAAGAGACCCAGTACTTC
CDR3 protein: CASSEARRGGGLQETQYF
clone size: NA
D gene: TRBD2
J gene: TRBJ2-5
V gene: TRBV6-1

CDR3 DNA: TGTGCCAGTAGTATAGATGCATATAACAGGGGAGGCGAGCAGTACTTC
CDR3 protein: CASSIDAYNRGGEQYF
clone size: NA
D gene: NA
J gene: TRBJ2-7
V gene: TRBV19

CDR3 DNA: TGTGCCAGCAGCGCCCTAGGGGGAAACACTGAAGCTTTCTTT
CDR3 protein: CASSALGGNTEAFF
clone size: few
D gene: NA
J gene: TRBJ1-1
V gene: TRBV9

CDR3 DNA: TGTGCCACCAGTGACTCCGGTCCTAGCTCCTACAATGAGCAGTTCTTC
CDR3 protein: CATSDSGPSSYNEQFF
clone size: NA
D gene: NA
J gene: TRBJ2-1
V gene: TRBV24-1

CDR3 DNA: TGTGCCAGCAGTTACTCCGCCCCCCCAGGGGGCTATGGCTACACCTTC
CDR3 protein: CASSYSAPPGGYGYTF
clone size: NA
D gene: TRBD1
J gene: TRBJ1-2
V gene: TRBV6-5

CDR3 DNA: TGTGCCAGCAGCTCACAGGGGGGGAATGAAAAACTGTTTTTT
CDR3 protein: CASSSQGGNEKLFF
clone size: NA
D gene: TRBD1
J gene: TRBJ1-4
V gene: TRBV6-5

CDR3 DNA: TGCGCCAGCAGCCAAGCGGCCCTAGCGGGAGGCACCACCTCCTACGAGCAGTACTTC
CDR3 protein: CASSQAALAGGTTSYEQYF
clone size: NA
D gene: TRBD2
J gene: TRBJ2-7
V gene: TRBV4-1

CDR3 DNA: TGTGCCAGCAGCTTAATGGGGGCACCCAGAGAGGGCTACACCTTC
CDR3 protein: CASSLMGAPREGYTF
clone size: NA
D gene: NA
J gene: TRBJ1-2
V gene: TRBV7-8

CDR3 DNA: TGTGCCAGCTCGGGACGGGGGATCACAGATACGCAGTATTTT
CDR3 protein: CASSGRGITDTQYF
clone size: NA
D gene: NA
J gene: TRBJ2-3
V gene: TRBV6-5

CDR3 DNA: TGTGCCAGCAGCCCCGGGTCAGCAGGGGAGCAGTACTTC
CDR3 protein: CASSPGSAGEQYF
clone size: NA
D gene: NA
J gene: TRBJ2-7
V gene: TRBV6-5

CDR3 DNA: TGCGCCAGCAGTGGAGTTTTACCGAACACCGGGGAGCTGTTTTTT
CDR3 protein: CASSGVLPNTGELFF
clone size: NA
D gene: NA
J gene: TRBJ2-2
V gene: TRBV4-3

CDR3 DNA: TGTGCCAGCAGTTACGCCGGGACAGGGCTAGAGACCCAGTACTTC
CDR3 protein: CASSYAGTGLETQYF
clone size: NA
D gene: TRBD1
J gene: TRBJ2-5
V gene: TRBV6-5

CDR3 DNA: TGTGCCAGCAGCCAAGATCTGATGGGCTACGCAACAAACAATGAGCAGTTCTTC
CDR3 protein: CASSQDLMGYATNNEQFF
clone size: NA
D gene: NA
J gene: TRBJ2-1
V gene: TRBV4-2

CDR3 DNA: TGTGCCAGCAGCCCCTGGGCAGGGGACTACGAGCAGTACTTC
CDR3 protein: CASSPWAGDYEQYF
clone size: once
D gene: NA
J gene: TRBJ2-7
V gene: TRBV3-1/TRBV3-2

CDR3 DNA: TGTGCCAGCAGCCAAGCCGGCGGGTCCCCAGATACGCAGTATTTT
CDR3 protein: CASSQAGGSPDTQYF
clone size: NA
D gene: NA
J gene: TRBJ2-3
V gene: TRBV3-1/TRBV3-2